The 19 T cell receptor beta chains below all came from one sample that was sequenced in a study of glioma-infiltrating T cells. The iRepertoire nested amplicon-rescue multiplex PCR amplified TCR alpha and beta CDR3s from RNA. TCRdb re-derived calls from the multiplex PCR reads in MiXCR, one entry per CDR3 protein. This sample yields fewer than 200,000 distinct CDR3 sequences, of which around 32% are seen a single time; roughly a fifth belongs to the top ten. Source material: glioma tissue, nonneoplastic brain tissue, or PBMCs (not recorded which). The receptors shown here come from a human donor with low-grade glioma or glioblastoma, undergoing nonglioma brain surgery, or in good health (not recorded which).

This clonotype was seen at least ten times. The V gene is TRBV30, the J gene TRBJ2-1; D gene unclear. The ends were cut back, 4 bases at V and 2 bases at J, with 9 bases in the middle. The germline CDR1 and CDR2 sequences are GTSNPN and SVGIG (reference sequence). This CDR3 comprises 13 residues. The CDR3 sequence is CAWTLSAYNEQFF. Here the CDR3 DNA reads TGTGCCTGGACCCTCTCGGCCTACAATGAGCAGTTCTTC.

In its sample, this clonotype was seen many times. The chain joins TRBV20-1 to TRBJ2-3; 12 nucleotides align to TRBD2. This CDR3 is 14 amino acids long. Germline CDR1 reads DFQATT; CDR2 reads SNEGSKA (reference sequence). J was trimmed by 4 bases and V by 5 bases; bases with no gene match: 4. The chain's CDR3 is CSASTSGRPDTQYF. The CDR3 DNA is TGCAGTGCTTCGACTAGCGGGAGACCAGATACGCAGTATTTT.

This clonotype was counted at least ten times. CDR3 nucleotides: TGTGCCCCCGGCCGATTTAGACAGGATCATCAGCCCCAGCATTTT. Amino acid sequence: CAPGRFRQDHQPQHF. The chain is built from TRBV12-5 and TRBJ1-5; a possible D gene is TRBD1 (6 bases). This CDR3 region has 15 residues. Germline CDR1 is LGHNT and CDR2 is FRNRAP.

This clonotype showed up just a few times. The chain is built from TRBV10-3 and TRBJ2-5; 7 nucleotides match TRBD2. The germline CDR1 and CDR2 sequences are ENHRY and SYGVKD. CDR3 size: 14 residues. The J segment lost 2 bases and the V segment lost 6 bases, leaving 6 bases of the junction unmatched. CDR3 coding DNA: TGTGCCATCAGGGGGGAGCGGGAACAAGAGACCCAGTACTTC. It encodes CAIRGEREQETQYF.

This clonotype was seen at least ten times. The J gene is TRBJ2-7, the V gene TRBV7-2, with D unresolved. The CDR3 spans 13 residues. Germline CDR1 SGHTA, CDR2 FQGNSA. Trimming stripped 5 bases from V and 2 bases from J, with 10 bases between. The CDR3 region has the DNA TGTGCCAGCAGCCTGGACGTTACCTACGAGCAGTACTTC. The encoded protein is CASSLDVTYEQYF.

This clonotype was detected ten times or more. This chain joins TRBV29-1 and TRBJ2-3; possible D gene TRBD1, 5 bases. V was trimmed by 8 bases and J by 0 bases, leaving 15 bases between them. The germline gives CDR1 SQVTM, CDR2 ANQGSEA. The CDR3 totals 14 residues. In nucleotides, the CDR3 is TGCAGCCTCGTTGGGGCAGGAAGCACAGATACGCAGTATTTT. Amino acids: CSLVGAGSTDTQYF.

This clonotype was detected ten times or more. The rearrangement uses TRBV27 and TRBJ2-1; D remains ambiguous. Germline V gene lookup returns CDR1 MNHEY and CDR2 SMNVEV (reference sequence). The length of the CDR3 is 15 residues. The V and J ends lost 3 bases and 0 bases respectively, with 9 bases between them. The CDR3 DNA is TGTGCCAGCAGTTTCTACACAAGCTCCTACAATGAGCAGTTCTTC. This sequence encodes CASSFYTSSYNEQFF.

The gene calls are TRBV5-1 and TRBJ1-1; D gene uncertain. Looked up from germline, CDR1 is SGHRS and CDR2 is YFSETQ. The germline V and J ends were trimmed by 2 bases and 6 bases, with 5 bases remaining between them. This CDR3 is built from 11 residues. CDR3 sequence reads: CASSLDAEAFF. In DNA, the CDR3 is TGCGCCAGCAGCTTAGACGCTGAAGCTTTCTTT.

This clonotype was counted ten times or more. The genes are TRBV7-9 and TRBJ1-5; D gene unclear. Trimming took off 1 base at V and 9 bases at J, with 10 bases between the two ends. This CDR3 has 13 amino acids. The V gene's germline CDR1 is SEHNR and CDR2 FQNEAQ (reference sequence). Written as DNA, the CDR3 is TGTGCCAGCAGCTTAGAGCCCCCCTGGCCCCAGCATTTT. Protein sequence: CASSLEPPWPQHF.

The chain is built from TRBV29-1 and TRBJ2-5; D gene uncertain. With 4 bases removed from V and 1 base from J, the gap between germline ends came to 13 bases. The CDR3 totals 14 residues. The V gene's germline CDR1 is SQVTM and CDR2 ANQGSEA. CDR3 loop: CSVVSTHPQETQYF. DNA of the CDR3: TGCAGCGTTGTTTCGACCCATCCCCAAGAGACCCAGTACTTC.

In its sample, this clonotype was seen many times. The chain has TRBV10-3 and TRBJ2-3; D gene uncertain. The V gene lost 0 bases and the J gene lost 3 bases, with 1 base spanning the gap. This CDR3 spans 12 amino acids. CDR1 is ENHRY, CDR2 SYGVKD, per germline. The CDR3 spells CAISESTDTQYF. The CDR3 DNA reads as TGTGCCATCAGTGAGTCGACAGATACGCAGTATTTT.

This chain joins TRBV5-1 and TRBJ2-7; 7 bases match TRBD1. The CDR3 is made up of 14 amino acids. Germline-derived CDR1 and CDR2 are SGHRS and YFSETQ. Trimming removed 4 bases from V and 0 bases from J; junction bases left unmatched: 4. This CDR3 is CASSGTVFSYEQYF. For the CDR3, the DNA is TGCGCCAGCAGCGGGACAGTGTTCTCCTACGAGCAGTACTTC.

This chain joins TRBV19 and TRBJ2-7; 7 nucleotides match TRBD1. The junction had 11 bases not matched to a gene; V was cut back by 10 bases and J by 2 bases. This CDR3 comprises 14 residues. CDR1 is LNHDA, CDR2 SQIVND, per germline (reference sequence). In DNA, the CDR3 is TGTGCCATTAGCTCCGGGACAGCCACCTACGAGCAGTACTTC. Translated, it gives CAISSGTATYEQYF.

This clonotype was found many times. At one boundary the junction diverges from the germline segment, which might be a read error. The chain uses TRBV18 and TRBJ2-7, with D perhaps TRBD2 (8 bases). The germline V gene encodes CDR1 KGHSH and CDR2 LQKENI. This CDR3 comprises 14 residues. The CDR3 DNA is TGTGCCAGCTCTCCACAGGGGACTAGAGACGAGCAGTACTTC. Translating it yields CASSPQGTRDEQYF.

Comment on this clonotype: This may be a read error, as it is one base from a much larger clone. The V gene is TRBV18, the J gene TRBJ1-2, with 7 bases that match TRBD1. Germline-derived CDR1 and CDR2 are KGHSH and LQKENI. The CDR3 contains 15 residues. CDR3 DNA sequence: TGTGCCAGCTCACCCACATTGACAGGGCCGACCATCTTGGGCTTC. It translates to CASSPTLTGPTILGF.

This clonotype was detected only a few times. The chain combines TRBV3-1 with TRBJ2-7; 9 bases fit TRBD1. This CDR3 is 14 amino acids long. CDR1 is LGHDT and CDR2 is YNNKEL in the germline V gene (reference sequence). The J segment lost 5 bases and the V segment lost 4 bases, leaving 6 bases of the junction unmatched. CDR3 sequence (DNA): TGTGCCAGCAGCCTCAGGACAGGGGCGAACGAGCAGTACTTC. Its translation is CASSLRTGANEQYF.

The sample holds many counts of this clonotype. This rearrangement joins TRBV2 to TRBJ2-5; possible D gene TRBD1, 5 bases. V was clipped by 6 bases and J by 0 bases, with 5 bases between them. Germline V CDR1 and CDR2: SNHLY, FYNNEI. This CDR3 contains 12 residues. CDR3 sequence reads: CASRTDQETQYF. CDR3 bases: TGTGCCAGCAGGACAGACCAAGAGACCCAGTACTTC. The variable domain in full, completed from reference TRBV2 and TRBJ2-5, reads EPEVTQTPSHQVTQMGQEVILRCVPISNHLYFYWYRQILGQKVEFLVSFYNNEISEKSEIFDDQFSVERPDGSNFTLKIRSTKLEDSAMYFCASRTDQETQYFGPGTRLLVL.

The sample holds many counts of this clonotype. J is TRBJ2-3 and V is TRBV6-1; a possible D gene is TRBD2 (6 bases). The CDR3 length is 16 residues. The germline gives CDR1 MNHNS, CDR2 SASEGT. Trimming took 8 bases from V and 2 from J, leaving 20 bases between them. This chain's CDR3 is CASATLPGLFTDTQYF. The DNA of the CDR3 is TGTGCCAGCGCAACCTTACCGGGACTTTTCACAGATACGCAGTATTTT.

About this clonotype: A clone one base away is much larger, so this may be a read error. The chain has TRBV7-2 and TRBJ2-3; 9 bases agree with TRBD2. The CDR3 runs to 15 residues. The trim removed 3 bases at V and 4 bases at J, leaving 5 bases unmatched. The V gene's germline CDR1 is SGHTA and CDR2 FQGNSA. CDR3 bases: TGTGCCAGCAGCTTGGCGGGAGGGCCCTCAGATACGCAGTATTTT. It yields the protein CASSLAGGPSDTQYF. The full variable domain, rest sourced from reference TRBV7-2 and TRBJ2-3, is GAGVSQSPSNKVTEKGKDVELRCDPISGHTALYWYRQSLGQGLEFLIYFQGNSAPDKSGLPSDRFSAERTGGSVSTLTIQRTQQEDSAVYLCASSLAGGPSDTQYFGPGTRLTVL.